Following are 15 T cell receptor beta chains from one sample sequenced in a study of blood T cell repertoires in COVID-19. Sequenced by immunoSEQ multiplex PCR; TCRdb stores in-frame clones only, minus some. Among tens of thousands of clones listed, over 75% were seen once. The sequencing sample was made of peripheral blood. These receptors were obtained from a human donor in a cohort sampled during active COVID-19.

The chain combines TRBV5-4 with TRBJ2-3; 10 bases fit TRBD2. The junction had 5 bases not matched to a gene; V was cut back by 4 bases and J by 6 bases. The germline V gene encodes CDR1 SGHNT and CDR2 YYREEE (reference sequence). This CDR3 spans 14 amino acids. The CDR3 sequence is CASSQGLAIDTQYF. The CDR3, as DNA: TGTGCCAGCAGCCAGGGACTAGCGATTGATACGCAGTATTTT.

The J gene is TRBJ2-7, the V gene TRBV11-2; TRBD1 aligns across 7 bases. J gave up 5 bases and V 4 bases, and 11 bases lay outside the gene matches. Per the germline V gene, CDR1 is SGHAT and CDR2 is FQNNGV. The CDR3 runs 15 residues. CDR3 bases: TGTGCCAGCAGCTCTTGGGACAGCCATCGGGACGAGCAGTACTTC. It yields the protein CASSSWDSHRDEQYF. The variable domain in full, completed from reference TRBV11-2 and TRBJ2-7, reads EAGVAQSPRYKIIEKRQSVAFWCNPISGHATLYWYQQILGQGPKLLIQFQNNGVVDDSQLPKDRFSAERLKGVDSTLKIQPAKLEDSAVYLCASSSWDSHRDEQYFGPGTRLTVT.

The rearrangement links TRBV5-1 to TRBJ2-3, with 12 bases identical to TRBD2. Germline values: CDR1 SGHRS, CDR2 YFSETQ. This CDR3 comprises 17 residues. V dropped 4 bases and J dropped 2; count of bases not matched to a gene: 8. The CDR3 nucleotides read TGCGCCAGCAGCCGGAAGACTAGCGGGGGTACCACAGATACGCAGTATTTT. Translation: CASSRKTSGGTTDTQYF. The full variable domain, its missing parts supplied by reference TRBV5-1 and TRBJ2-3, is KAGVTQTPRYLIKTRGQQVTLSCSPISGHRSVSWYQQTPGQGLQFLFEYFSETQRNKGNFPGRFSGRQFSNSRSEMNVSTLELGDSALYLCASSRKTSGGTTDTQYFGPGTRLTVL.

The rearrangement uses TRBV5-1 and TRBJ2-7; perhaps TRBD1 as D (5 bases). The ends were cut back, 0 bases at V and 5 bases at J, with 9 bases in the middle. The CDR3 contains 13 residues. From germline, CDR1 is SGHRS and CDR2 YFSETQ. This CDR3 is CASSLGRADEQYF. Here the CDR3 DNA reads TGCGCCAGCAGCTTGGGCAGGGCCGACGAGCAGTACTTC.

The J gene is TRBJ2-4, the V gene TRBV28; 8 bases map to TRBD1. Germline CDR1 is MDHEN and CDR2 is SYDVKM. The CDR3 extends over 16 amino acids. V gave up 5 bases and J gave up 1 base; unmatched junction bases: 7. CDR3 nucleotides: TGTGCCAGCAGTCGCGACAGGGGACACGCCAAAAACATTCAGTACTTC. Translation: CASSRDRGHAKNIQYF.

J is TRBJ2-7 and V is TRBV15; TRBD1 matches 8 bases. V lost 1 base to trimming and J lost 6 bases; unmatched junction nucleotides: 11. Looked up from germline, CDR1 is LNHNV and CDR2 is YYDKDF (reference sequence). The CDR3 extends over 16 amino acids. In DNA form, the CDR3 reads TGTGCCACCAGCAGAGGGGACAGGTTAGAACTTGCCGAGCAGTACTTC. As protein: CATSRGDRLELAEQYF. The full variable domain, its missing parts supplied by reference TRBV15 and TRBJ2-7, is DAMVIQNPRYQVTQFGKPVTLSCSQTLNHNVMYWYQQKSSQAPKLLFHYYDKDFNNEADTPDNFQSRRPNTSFCFLDIRSPGLGDTAMYLCATSRGDRLELAEQYFGPGTRLTVT.

The rearrangement uses TRBV6-1 and TRBJ2-7, with 7 positions matching TRBD2. V gave up 1 base and J gave up 7 bases; unmatched junction bases: 7. The germline V gene encodes CDR1 MNHNS and CDR2 SASEGT. The CDR3 extends over 14 amino acids. CDR3 in DNA: TGTGCCAGCAGTGAAGGGCTAGCGGACTCAGAGCAGTACTTC. Translating it yields CASSEGLADSEQYF.

The V and J genes are TRBV15 and TRBJ2-2; D may be TRBD2 (5 bases). This CDR3 contains 15 residues. Germline CDR1 is LNHNV and CDR2 is YYDKDF (reference sequence). Trimming cost V 6 bases and J 1 base, with 12 bases left between them. Here the CDR3 DNA reads TGTGCCACCAGAGACGGAGGAAGGAACACCGGGGAGCTGTTTTTT. It specifies CATRDGGRNTGELFF.

This clone was recorded only once. The chain has TRBV4-2 and TRBJ2-3, with 7 bases fitting TRBD2. CDR1 is LGHNA, CDR2 YNFKEQ, per germline. This CDR3 is 15 amino acids long. J lost 0 bases, V lost 3 bases, and 3 bases had no gene match. CDR3 DNA: TGTGCCAGCAGCCATTTTAGCGGGAGCACAGATACGCAGTATTTT. Amino acids: CASSHFSGSTDTQYF.

V usage is TRBV10-3 and J usage is TRBJ2-1, with TRBD2 matching 8 bases. The CDR3 sequence is 17 residues long. Germline loops: CDR1 ENHRY, CDR2 SYGVKD. V shed 8 bases, J shed 6 bases, and the junction held 18 bases outside the gene matches. CDR3 DNA sequence: TGTGCCATCGGGAGCGGTTCAGCGGGGGTTCGGGGCAATGAGCAGTTCTTC. Protein: CAIGSGSAGVRGNEQFF.

The chain employs TRBV3-1 (or the pseudogene TRBV3-2) and TRBJ2-7; TRBD2 agrees at 8 bases. This CDR3 is built from 17 residues. The trim removed 1 base at V and 7 bases at J, leaving 15 bases unmatched. CDR1 LGHDT and CDR2 YNNKEL come from the germline V gene (reference sequence). CDR3 region: CASSQVGSGINIGEQYF. The CDR3 DNA follows: TGTGCCAGCAGCCAAGTCGGTAGCGGGATTAATATCGGGGAGCAGTACTTC.

The chain joins TRBV7-8 to TRBJ2-4; D perhaps matches TRBD2 (6 bases). Trimming removed 5 bases from V and 0 bases from J, with 14 bases in between. The CDR3 sequence is 16 residues long. CDR1 is SGHVS and CDR2 is FQNEAQ in the germline V gene. The CDR3: CASSRGFGGAKNIQYF. CDR3 DNA: TGTGCCAGCAGCCGAGGTTTCGGGGGAGCCAAAAACATTCAGTACTTC.

The rearrangement links TRBV19 to TRBJ2-6; D is unclear. The ends were cut back, 8 bases at V and 2 bases at J, with 10 bases in the middle. The CDR3 is 14 residues long. Germline CDR1 LNHDA, CDR2 SQIVND (reference sequence). CDR3 in amino acids: CASDGTTGANVLTF. DNA for the CDR3: TGTGCCAGTGACGGTACTACTGGGGCCAACGTCCTGACTTTC.

The gene calls are TRBV10-3 and TRBJ1-5; 8 bases are a match to TRBD1. The CDR3 extends over 17 amino acids. Per the germline V gene, CDR1 is ENHRY and CDR2 is SYGVKD. V lost 0 bases to trimming and J lost 2 bases; unmatched junction nucleotides: 6. The CDR3 spells CAISESLQGAGNQPQHF. DNA for the CDR3: TGTGCCATCAGTGAGTCCTTGCAGGGGGCAGGCAATCAGCCCCAGCATTTT.

This chain connects TRBV5-1 to TRBJ2-1; 7 nucleotides match TRBD2. Germline CDR1 SGHRS, CDR2 YFSETQ. This CDR3 is 16 amino acids long. V dropped 5 bases and J dropped 0; count of bases not matched to a gene: 8. The CDR3 sequence: CASRLAGGGSYNEQFF. CDR3 nucleotides: TGCGCCAGCAGGTTAGCGGGCGGGGGCTCCTACAATGAGCAGTTCTTC.